The 21 T cell receptor beta chains presented below share a single source sample, sequenced in a study of monozygotic twins with inflammatory bowel disease (dated by TCRdb to about 2019). To prepare the library, 5' RACE was applied. For sequencing, an Illumina HiSeq 2500 was employed. TCRdb reprocessed the public reads and reports one entry per CDR3 protein sequence, without DNA. The sample's own table lists under 200,000 distinct CDR3 sequences. Approximately 2.8% of the sample belongs to the ten largest clones. Sequencing used blood. Receptor source: a human donor with ulcerative colitis or Crohn's disease, or a healthy co-twin of an affected twin (not recorded which).

CDR3 protein: CASSLDGAWDEQYF. V is TRBV7-9 and J is TRBJ2-7. Per germline, CDR1 SEHNR and CDR2 FQNEAQ (reference sequence). This CDR3 has 14 amino acids.

The chain employs TRBV14 and TRBJ2-6; absent DNA, TCRdb's TRBD1 call cannot be checked. The CDR3 is 19 amino acids. Germline CDR1 and CDR2: SGHDN and FVKESK. CDR3 region: CASSRHGPGPSSGANVLTF.

This rearrangement joins TRBV20-1 to TRBJ2-1; TCRdb gives TRBD2 as the D gene, but with no DNA this cannot be confirmed. The germline V gene encodes CDR1 DFQATT and CDR2 SNEGSKA (reference sequence). This CDR3 region has 14 residues. Here the CDR3 reads CSARGFSGRDEQFF.

V usage is TRBV20-1 and J usage is TRBJ2-1; TCRdb's assignment of TRBD2 cannot be checked, as there is no DNA. The CDR3 sequence is 12 residues long. The V gene's germline CDR1 is DFQATT and CDR2 SNEGSKA (reference sequence). This chain's CDR3 is CSAGRLANEQFF.

V usage is TRBV6-1 and J usage is TRBJ2-3; the TCRdb call, TRBD1, lacks DNA for checking. The CDR3 length is 16 residues. Germline V lookup: CDR1 MNHNS, CDR2 SASEGT. This chain's CDR3 is CASSSFQGSSTDTQYF.

This chain uses TRBV6-1 with TRBJ2-1; TCRdb designates TRBD2, a call that cannot be tested without DNA. This CDR3 is 15 amino acids long. CDR1 is MNHNS, CDR2 SASEGT, per germline. CDR3 in amino acids: CASSRSGRDYNEQFF.

The chain has TRBV24-1 and TRBJ2-1; TCRdb designates TRBD2, a call that cannot be tested without DNA. CDR1 KGHDR and CDR2 SFDVKD come from the germline V gene. This CDR3 spans 14 amino acids. Here the CDR3 reads CATSDNSGWGEQFF.

The chain couples TRBV6-1 to TRBJ2-5; TCRdb indicates TRBD1, and absent DNA this call remains unverified. The CDR3 length is 15 residues. Germline values: CDR1 MNHNS, CDR2 SASEGT. The CDR3 spells CASSESLGTQETQYF.

This chain connects TRBV28 to TRBJ2-1; TCRdb proposes TRBD1, but this gene call is untestable without DNA. CDR1 MDHEN and CDR2 SYDVKM come from the germline V gene. The CDR3 consists of 15 residues. CDR3 region: CASSFEQGFYNEQFF. Variable domain in full (rest from reference TRBV28 and TRBJ2-1): DVKVTQSSRYLVKRTGEKVFLECVQDMDHENMFWYRQDPGLGLRLIYFSYDVKMKEKGDIPEGYSVSREKKERFSLILESASTNQTSMYLCASSFEQGFYNEQFFGPGTRLTVL.

V gene TRBV30 combines with J gene TRBJ1-4. The germline CDR1 and CDR2 sequences are GTSNPN and SVGIG (reference sequence). CDR3 length: 14 residues. The CDR3 sequence is CAWSVRGANEKLFF.

The V gene is TRBV10-3, the J gene TRBJ2-7. This CDR3 contains 15 residues. Germline CDR1 ENHRY, CDR2 SYGVKD. CDR3 residues: CAISESYDRGHEQYF.

The genes are TRBV4-2 and TRBJ2-2; absent DNA, TCRdb's TRBD2 call cannot be checked. CDR3 length: 17 residues. CDR1 is LGHNA, CDR2 YNFKEQ, per germline. CDR3 residues: CASSQVGTRGSTGELFF.

The chain employs TRBV4-3 and TRBJ2-7; TCRdb names TRBD2, which stays unverified in the absence of DNA. Germline CDR1 reads LGHNA; CDR2 reads YSLEER. CDR3 length: 15 residues. CDR3: CASSRAGGGTYEQYF.

V and J are TRBV29-1 and TRBJ2-5; TCRdb's D call of TRBD2 is untestable without DNA. Germline V gives CDR1 SQVTM, CDR2 ANQGSEA. This CDR3 contains 13 residues. CDR3 sequence reads: CSVEGGGPETQYF.

The rearrangement joins TRBV7-3 to TRBJ2-3. Germline loops: CDR1 SGHTA, CDR2 FQGTGA. This CDR3 region has 13 residues. CDR3 sequence: CASNLTGVDTQYF.

This chain connects TRBV7-7 to TRBJ2-1; TCRdb calls TRBD2, which cannot be checked without DNA. Germline assignment: CDR1 SSHAT and CDR2 FNYEAQ (reference sequence). CDR3 length equals 16 residues. The CDR3 region is CASSSLGSGAYNEQFF.

The rearrangement uses TRBV29-1 and TRBJ2-1; the TCRdb call, TRBD1, lacks DNA for checking. The CDR3 covers 11 residues. Germline V gene data show CDR1 as SQVTM and CDR2 as ANQGSEA. CDR3: CSVSRLGEQFF.

The chain combines TRBV28 with TRBJ2-1; TCRdb indicates TRBD2, and absent DNA this call remains unverified. Per the germline V gene, CDR1 is MDHEN and CDR2 is SYDVKM. The CDR3 totals 19 residues. The CDR3 loop reads CASSNGLAGALSSYNEQFF.

The V call is TRBV6-6, the J call TRBJ1-1; the D call from TCRdb, TRBD1, cannot be confirmed without DNA. Germline V gives CDR1 MNHNY, CDR2 SVGAGI (reference sequence). The CDR3 length is 14 residues. The CDR3 here is CASSSQGGDTEAFF.

This chain uses TRBV15 with TRBJ1-1; TCRdb names TRBD1, which stays unverified in the absence of DNA. This CDR3 contains 16 residues. Germline assignment: CDR1 LNHNV and CDR2 YYDKDF (reference sequence). CDR3: CATSRDRGSRNTEAFF.

This chain connects TRBV20-1 to TRBJ2-7. CDR3 length: 11 residues. In germline, CDR1 is DFQATT, CDR2 SNEGSKA (reference sequence). The CDR3: CSARGSYEQYF.